Below, one T cell receptor beta chain is given with its context. This CDR3 is 13 amino acids long. In germline, CDR1 is MRHNA, CDR2 SNTAGT. V shed 5 bases, J shed 8 bases, and the junction held 6 bases outside the gene matches. Authors' processing steps: It was from reference gene primer amplification that nucleated cell counts were estimated. This table comes from immunoSEQ multiplex PCR, and its TCRdb copy is limited to in-frame clones, with some not included. D and trimming come from the DNA, and the V and J calls and clone size come from that table. The sample lists approximately 150,000 clones, roughly 90% seen once, with 1.6% in the top ten. This sample was included in a study of blood T cell repertoires in COVID-19. Turning to the study itself: Acute-phase and convalescent COVID-19 samples originated in the United States, Italy and Spain. PBMCs, B-cell-depleted T cells, or T cells provided the cDNA or gDNA that made up the material.

Specimen: peripheral blood. The chain has TRBV6-4 and TRBJ2-1, with 7 nucleotides matching TRBD2. This TCR was sampled from a woman aged 45-65 years with acute or convalescent COVID-19. DNA for the CDR3: TGTGCCAGCAGTCTCGAGGGAGGGCATGAGCAGTTCTTC. Amino acids: CASSLEGGHEQFF.